This T cell receptor (beta chain) appears in the sequencing data of a study of blood T cell repertoires in COVID-19. About the study: Samples of COVID-19 (acute and convalescent) were obtained from the United States, Italy and Spain.

Assay used: immunoSEQ multiplex PCR; TCRdb lists only in-frame clones, some missing. The sample holds 150,000 to 200,000 clones; nearly 90% are singletons and the top ten take around a fifth. With 3 bases clipped from V and 5 bases from J, the junction kept 7 bases outside the gene matches. The CDR3 totals 15 residues. CDR1 and CDR2 (germline): MNHEY, SMNVEV (reference sequence). Source material: peripheral blood. The TCR was taken from a man between 60 and 75 years old with active or convalescent COVID-19. The chain recombines TRBV27 with TRBJ1-5, with TRBD1 matching 7 bases. Here the CDR3 reads CASSFNRDRDQPQHF. CDR3 DNA: TGTGCCAGCAGTTTTAACAGGGACAGAGATCAGCCCCAGCATTTT.